Listed below are T cell receptor beta chains from one sample, sequenced in a study of T cell responses to AZD1222 COVID-19 vaccine. Profiling relied on immunoSEQ multiplex PCR, and the TCRdb table lists in-frame clones only, not all of them. The table includes 150,000 to 200,000 clones, roughly nine tenths detected once. Source: peripheral blood, taken on day 0 of AZD1222 vaccination. These receptors were collected from an adult in good health. Both conserved end residues are part of each CDR3.

cdr3_length: 13; j_call: TRBJ2-7; v_call: TRBV12-3/TRBV12-4; cdr3_aa: CASTTPRAGTLNF
cdr3_length: 11; j_call: TRBJ2-3; v_call: TRBV7-9; cdr3_aa: CASSRTDTQYF
cdr3_length: 13; j_call: TRBJ2-2; v_call: TRBV6-5; cdr3_aa: CASRRQGAEELFF
cdr3_length: 16; j_call: TRBJ1-3; v_call: TRBV18; cdr3_aa: CASSPPGGSSGNTIYF
cdr3_length: 12; j_call: TRBJ1-4; v_call: TRBV30; cdr3_aa: CAWSPGGEKLFF
cdr3_length: 15; j_call: TRBJ1-1; v_call: TRBV12-2; cdr3_aa: CASRWLWDRGTEAFF
cdr3_length: 16; j_call: TRBJ1-4; v_call: TRBV12-5; cdr3_aa: CASGLVQGQGNEKLFF
cdr3_length: 19; j_call: TRBJ2-7; v_call: TRBV15; cdr3_aa: CATSRARARRAANSYEQYF
cdr3_length: 17; j_call: TRBJ1-5; v_call: TRBV11-2; cdr3_aa: CASSLGTGSYSNQPQHF
cdr3_length: 14; j_call: TRBJ1-2; v_call: TRBV29-1; cdr3_aa: CSASDKGANYGYTF
cdr3_length: 13; j_call: TRBJ2-2; v_call: TRBV7-9; cdr3_aa: CASSPAGVGELFF
cdr3_length: 13; j_call: TRBJ2-1; v_call: TRBV28; cdr3_aa: CASSSGQNNEQFF
cdr3_length: 16; j_call: TRBJ2-1; v_call: TRBV29-1; cdr3_aa: CSADGYEGLGWDEQFF
cdr3_length: 14; j_call: TRBJ2-2; v_call: TRBV24-1; cdr3_aa: CATGDSVNTGELFF
cdr3_length: 14; j_call: TRBJ2-6; v_call: TRBV29-1; cdr3_aa: CSTAGDSGANVLTF
cdr3_length: 15; j_call: TRBJ2-3; v_call: TRBV3-1/TRBV3-2; cdr3_aa: CASSQEGGLTDTQYF
cdr3_length: 17; j_call: TRBJ2-1; v_call: TRBV27; cdr3_aa: CASSFLSAGGTDNEQFF
cdr3_length: 15; j_call: TRBJ2-7; v_call: TRBV6-5; cdr3_aa: CASSYGLAGLYEQYF
cdr3_length: 15; j_call: TRBJ1-5; v_call: TRBV2; cdr3_aa: CASSEEGGSNQPQHF
cdr3_length: 11; j_call: TRBJ2-2; v_call: TRBV6-5; cdr3_aa: CASKGPGELFF
cdr3_length: 14; j_call: TRBJ2-7; v_call: TRBV6-5; cdr3_aa: CASSYRTGVHEQYF
cdr3_length: 13; j_call: TRBJ1-2; v_call: TRBV2; cdr3_aa: CASSVDRVDGYTF
cdr3_length: 14; j_call: TRBJ2-5; v_call: TRBV7-9; cdr3_aa: CASSLTRDQETQYF
cdr3_length: 12; j_call: TRBJ1-2; v_call: TRBV7-9; cdr3_aa: CASSLGPSRYTF
cdr3_length: 14; j_call: TRBJ2-3; v_call: TRBV29-1; cdr3_aa: CSVASVYSTDTQYF
cdr3_length: 16; j_call: TRBJ1-4; v_call: TRBV28; cdr3_aa: CASSLRDSATNEKLFF
cdr3_length: 14; j_call: TRBJ2-1; v_call: TRBV7-9; cdr3_aa: CASSLEERAWTGFF
cdr3_length: 17; j_call: TRBJ2-7; v_call: TRBV5-8; cdr3_aa: CASSSPILAGVSYEQYF
cdr3_length: 19; j_call: TRBJ2-3; v_call: TRBV2; cdr3_aa: CASNPLGGGSEEAGDTQYF
cdr3_length: 15; j_call: TRBJ1-2; v_call: TRBV9; cdr3_aa: CASSVEQGAGAGYTF
cdr3_length: 15; j_call: TRBJ2-3; v_call: TRBV7-2; cdr3_aa: CASSLSSSGTDTQYF
cdr3_length: 14; j_call: TRBJ1-1; v_call: TRBV10-3; cdr3_aa: CAISDKDLNTEAFF
cdr3_length: 13; j_call: TRBJ1-2; v_call: TRBV7-2; cdr3_aa: CASSLDSLYGYTF
cdr3_length: 16; j_call: TRBJ2-2; v_call: TRBV5-1; cdr3_aa: CASSLASSTFTGELFF
cdr3_length: 14; j_call: TRBJ1-3; v_call: TRBV5-1; cdr3_aa: CASSLEQSGNTIYF
cdr3_length: 15; j_call: TRBJ2-2; v_call: TRBV19; cdr3_aa: CASTPWGPNTGELFF
cdr3_length: 15; j_call: TRBJ2-7; v_call: TRBV19; cdr3_aa: CASSPGTGPFYEQYF
cdr3_length: 15; j_call: TRBJ2-5; v_call: TRBV19; cdr3_aa: CASSRREGLQETQYF
cdr3_length: 13; j_call: TRBJ2-1; v_call: TRBV27; cdr3_aa: CASSMGVYNEQFF
cdr3_length: 16; j_call: TRBJ2-7; v_call: TRBV11-2; cdr3_aa: CASSSPTTGTPYEQYF
cdr3_length: 14; j_call: TRBJ2-1; v_call: TRBV19; cdr3_aa: CASSIGDSYNEQFF
cdr3_length: 18; j_call: TRBJ1-3; v_call: TRBV6-1; cdr3_aa: CASSEGQGLSGPGNTIYF
cdr3_length: 14; j_call: TRBJ2-1; v_call: TRBV19; cdr3_aa: CATRSGRVHNEQFF
cdr3_length: 13; j_call: TRBJ2-7; v_call: TRBV24-1; cdr3_aa: CATSDSSTDEQYF
cdr3_length: 15; j_call: TRBJ2-2; v_call: TRBV12-5; cdr3_aa: CASGLVLGGTGELFF
cdr3_length: 14; j_call: TRBJ1-3; v_call: TRBV19; cdr3_aa: CATTSLGQGNTIYF
cdr3_length: 13; j_call: TRBJ1-1; v_call: TRBV7-9; cdr3_aa: CASSLGGGTEAFF
cdr3_length: 15; j_call: TRBJ1-1; v_call: TRBV18; cdr3_aa: CASSPSGTPNTEAFF
cdr3_length: 16; j_call: TRBJ1-2; v_call: TRBV19; cdr3_aa: CASRDQGGIPNYGYTF
cdr3_length: 13; j_call: TRBJ2-1; v_call: TRBV7-9; cdr3_aa: CASSTGTSGALFF
cdr3_length: 12; j_call: TRBJ1-5; v_call: TRBV6-5; cdr3_aa: CATSQGDQPQHF
cdr3_length: 15; j_call: TRBJ1-5; v_call: TRBV19; cdr3_aa: CASSTDGTSNQPQHF